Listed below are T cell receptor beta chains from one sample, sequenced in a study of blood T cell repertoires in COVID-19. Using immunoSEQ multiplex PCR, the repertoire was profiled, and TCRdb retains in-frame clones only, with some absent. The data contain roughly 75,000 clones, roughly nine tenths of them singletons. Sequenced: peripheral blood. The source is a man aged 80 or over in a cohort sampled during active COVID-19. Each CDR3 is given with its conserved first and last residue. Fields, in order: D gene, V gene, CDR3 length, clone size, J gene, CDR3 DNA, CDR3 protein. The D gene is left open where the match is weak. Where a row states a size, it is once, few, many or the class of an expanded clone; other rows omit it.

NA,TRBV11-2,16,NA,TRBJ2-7,TGTGCCAGCAGCTTAGATGGGGTAACCAGGGCCTACGAGCAGTACTTC,CASSLDGVTRAYEQYF
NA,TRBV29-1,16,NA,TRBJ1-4,TGCAGCGTTGGGAGGGGCGGGCAGTCAACTAATGAAAAACTGTTTTTT,CSVGRGGQSTNEKLFF
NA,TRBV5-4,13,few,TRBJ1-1,TGTGCCAGCAGTCATACAGCGGGAACTGAAGCTTTCTTT,CASSHTAGTEAFF
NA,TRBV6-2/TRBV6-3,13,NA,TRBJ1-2,TGTGCCAGCAGTTACGGGGCCCACTATGGCTACACCTTC,CASSYGAHYGYTF
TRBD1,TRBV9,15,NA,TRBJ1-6,TGTGCCAGCAGCGTAGCTGGGACAGTGAATTCACCCCTCCACTTT,CASSVAGTVNSPLHF
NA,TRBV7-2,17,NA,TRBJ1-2,TGTGCCAGCAGCTTAGGGACCCTCAGGGGCGCGATGTACGGCTACACCTTC,CASSLGTLRGAMYGYTF
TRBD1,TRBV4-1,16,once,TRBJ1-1,TGCGCCAGCAGCCAGTCGACAGGGGGCAAGAACACTGAAGCTTTCTTT,CASSQSTGGKNTEAFF
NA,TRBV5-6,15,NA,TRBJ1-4,TGTGCCAGCAGCTTGCGGTCAGGGGTCGGTGAAAAACTGTTTTTT,CASSLRSGVGEKLFF
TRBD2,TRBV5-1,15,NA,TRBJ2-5,TGCGCCAGCAGCAAAGAGCGGGGGGGCGAAGAGACCCAGTACTTC,CASSKERGGEETQYF
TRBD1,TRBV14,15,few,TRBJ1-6,TGTGCCAGCAGCCTCTTCGGACAGGGTAATTCACCCCTCCACTTT,CASSLFGQGNSPLHF